These 10 T cell receptor beta chains were sequenced from one sample in a study of blood T cells in healthy people across ages. Using a J-beta primer mix together with a sample-barcoded 5' primer, a second PCR was run for about 6 to 12 cycles. TCRdb analysed the 5' RACE reads with MiXCR anew, one entry per CDR3 protein. The top ten hold 10% to 15% of the sample, which has about a million distinct CDR3 sequences, 35% to 40% seen once. What was sequenced was blood. The receptor set was obtained from a man younger than 35 in good health.

This clonotype was seen a handful of times. The chain employs TRBV12-3 or TRBV12-4 and TRBJ2-7; D unclear. V was pared by 5 bases and J by 5 bases, with 13 bases between. There are 13 residues in the CDR3. The CDR3: CASSDDPPNEQYF. The CDR3 nucleotides read TGTGCCAGCAGTGACGATCCCCCCAACGAGCAGTACTTC.

The V gene is TRBV12-3 or TRBV12-4, the J gene TRBJ1-2; D gene unclear. The CDR3 covers 15 residues. Trimming left V 6 bases short and J 4 bases short, with 18 bases between. The CDR3 loop reads CASSPLEVGFYGYTF. The CDR3 DNA is TGTGCCAGCAGCCCGCTGGAGGTGGGCTTCTATGGCTACACCTTC.

Turning to this clonotype: The junction and the germline gene differ at one end; a read error may be behind it. The chain uses TRBV5-1 and TRBJ1-4; tentatively, D is TRBD1 (5 bases). This CDR3 has 14 residues. The germline V gene has CDR1 SGHRS and CDR2 YFSETQ. CDR3 in DNA: TGCGCCAGCCGCTTGGACGGGGCCTATGAAAAACTGTTTTTT. It translates to CASRLDGAYEKLFF. The whole variable domain, filled in from reference TRBV5-1 and TRBJ1-4, reads KAGVTQTPRYLIKTRGQQVTLSCSPISGHRSVSWYQQTPGQGLQFLFEYFSETQRNKGNFPGRFSGRQFSNSRSEMNVSTLELGDSALYLCASRLDGAYEKLFFGSGTQLSVL.

The J gene is TRBJ1-2, the V gene TRBV9; D call uncertain. The CDR3 loop spans 13 amino acids. V lost 0 bases to trimming and J lost 1 base, with 4 bases between them. CDR1 is SGDLS and CDR2 is YYNGEE in the germline V gene. The CDR3 DNA is TGTGCCAGCAGCGTAGGGGATAACTATGGCTACACCTTC. Translating gives CASSVGDNYGYTF.

Note on this clonotype: At one end, the junction sequence differs from germline, possibly due to a read error. The V call is TRBV12-3 or TRBV12-4, the J call TRBJ1-6; D not certain. This CDR3 contains 13 residues. In nucleotides, the CDR3 is TGTGCCAGCAGGAAAGGCGCGGGATCACCCCCCCACTTT. Translated, it gives CASRKGAGSPPHF.

The CDR3 DNA sequence: TGTGCCAGCAGCTCCGGGACAGAGCTGGGCGGCTACACCTTC. Protein: CASSSGTELGGYTF. The chain links TRBV7-6 to TRBJ1-2; 7 bases fit TRBD1. Trimming took 4 bases from V and 8 from J; bases not matched to a gene: 10. In germline, CDR1 is SGHVS, CDR2 FNYEAQ. The CDR3 has 14 amino acids. Complete variable domain (other parts from reference TRBV7-6 and TRBJ1-2): GAGVSQSPRYKVTKRGQDVALRCDPISGHVSLYWYRQALGQGPEFLTYFNYEAQQDKSGLPNDRFSAERPEGSISTLTIQRTEQRDSAMYRCASSSGTELGGYTFGSGTRLTVV.

The chain couples TRBV7-2 to TRBJ2-2; D remains unclear. Germline-derived CDR1 and CDR2 are SGHTA and FQGNSA. Trimming stripped 6 bases from V and 7 bases from J, with 6 bases between. The CDR3 covers 11 residues. CDR3 region: CASSTGGELFF. The CDR3 DNA sequence: TGTGCCAGCAGTACGGGCGGGGAGCTGTTTTTT.

The V and J genes are TRBV6-5 and TRBJ1-4; tentatively, D is TRBD1 (6 bases). The CDR3 length is 14 residues. CDR1 is MNHEY and CDR2 is SVGAGI in the germline V gene. V was cut by 5 bases and J by 7 bases, with 14 bases left in between. CDR3 residues: CASSTGSWGEKLFF. The CDR3 DNA sequence: TGTGCCAGCAGTACAGGGAGTTGGGGTGAAAAACTGTTTTTT.

For this clonotype: The germline gene is not matched at one end of the junction; a read error may be the cause. This chain uses TRBV4-2 with TRBJ2-3, with D perhaps matching TRBD1 (5 bases). Germline V gene data show CDR1 as LGHNA and CDR2 as YNFKEQ. The CDR3 contains 16 residues. CDR3 sequence: CVSSQELPTGTDTQYF. DNA of the CDR3: TGTGTCAGCAGCCAAGAACTTCCGACAGGCACAGATACGCAGTATTTT.

J is TRBJ2-1 and V is TRBV27, with 9 bases fitting TRBD2. V lost 5 bases to trimming and J lost 3 bases; unmatched junction nucleotides: 5. The CDR3 totals 15 residues. Germline lookup yields CDR1 MNHEY and CDR2 SMNVEV (reference sequence). This CDR3 reads CASSRRLADYNEQFF. The DNA of the CDR3 is TGTGCCAGCAGTCGGCGACTAGCGGACTACAATGAGCAGTTCTTC.